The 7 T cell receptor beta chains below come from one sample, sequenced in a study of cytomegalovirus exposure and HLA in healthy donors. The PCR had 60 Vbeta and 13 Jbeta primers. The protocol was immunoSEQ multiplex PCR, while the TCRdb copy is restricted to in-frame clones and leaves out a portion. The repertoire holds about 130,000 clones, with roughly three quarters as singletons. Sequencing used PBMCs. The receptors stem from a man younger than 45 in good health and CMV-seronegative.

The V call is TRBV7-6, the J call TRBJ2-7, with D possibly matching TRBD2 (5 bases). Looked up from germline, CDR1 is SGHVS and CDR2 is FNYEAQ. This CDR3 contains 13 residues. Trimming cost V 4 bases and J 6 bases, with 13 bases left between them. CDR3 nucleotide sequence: TGTGCCAGCAGCTCTGGACTTCGGGGCGAGCAGTACTTC. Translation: CASSSGLRGEQYF.

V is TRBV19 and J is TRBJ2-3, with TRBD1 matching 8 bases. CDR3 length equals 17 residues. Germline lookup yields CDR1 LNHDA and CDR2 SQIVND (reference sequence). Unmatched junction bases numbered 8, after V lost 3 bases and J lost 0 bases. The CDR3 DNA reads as TGTGCCAGTAGTATCATGGGACAGGACGTTAGCACAGATACGCAGTATTTT. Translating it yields CASSIMGQDVSTDTQYF.

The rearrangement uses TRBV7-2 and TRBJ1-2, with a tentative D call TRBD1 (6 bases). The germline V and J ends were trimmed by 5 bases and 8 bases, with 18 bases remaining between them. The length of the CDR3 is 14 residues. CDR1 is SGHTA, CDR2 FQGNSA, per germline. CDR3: CASSQAMGGGGYTF. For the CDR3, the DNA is TGTGCCAGCAGCCAGGCCATGGGGGGGGGCGGCTACACCTTC.

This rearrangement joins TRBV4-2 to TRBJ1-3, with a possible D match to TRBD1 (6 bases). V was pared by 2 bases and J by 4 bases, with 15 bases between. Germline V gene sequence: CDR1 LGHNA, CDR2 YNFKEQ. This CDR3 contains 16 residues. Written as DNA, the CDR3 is TGTGCCAGCAGCCAACAGGGGCAGGGCACGGGAAACACCATATATTTT. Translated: CASSQQGQGTGNTIYF.

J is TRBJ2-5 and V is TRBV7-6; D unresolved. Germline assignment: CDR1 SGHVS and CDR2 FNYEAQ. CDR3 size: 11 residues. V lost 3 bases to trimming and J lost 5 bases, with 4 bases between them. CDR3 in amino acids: CASSFRETQYF. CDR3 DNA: TGTGCCAGCAGCTTCAGGGAGACCCAGTACTTC.

As DNA, the CDR3 is TGCGCCAGCAGCGGACAGGGGGCGAGCAATGAGCAGTTCTTC. It codes for CASSGQGASNEQFF. The chain carries TRBV5-1 and TRBJ2-1; TRBD1 agrees at 11 bases. Germline V CDR1 and CDR2: SGHRS, YFSETQ. The trim removed 4 bases at V and 6 bases at J, leaving 3 bases unmatched. This CDR3 has 14 residues.

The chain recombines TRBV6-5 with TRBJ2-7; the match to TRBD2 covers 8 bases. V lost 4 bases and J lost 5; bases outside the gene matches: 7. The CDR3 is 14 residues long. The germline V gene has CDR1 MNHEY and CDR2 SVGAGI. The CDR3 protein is CASSLSGLGHEQYF. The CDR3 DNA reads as TGTGCCAGCAGTTTATCGGGACTAGGCCACGAGCAGTACTTC.